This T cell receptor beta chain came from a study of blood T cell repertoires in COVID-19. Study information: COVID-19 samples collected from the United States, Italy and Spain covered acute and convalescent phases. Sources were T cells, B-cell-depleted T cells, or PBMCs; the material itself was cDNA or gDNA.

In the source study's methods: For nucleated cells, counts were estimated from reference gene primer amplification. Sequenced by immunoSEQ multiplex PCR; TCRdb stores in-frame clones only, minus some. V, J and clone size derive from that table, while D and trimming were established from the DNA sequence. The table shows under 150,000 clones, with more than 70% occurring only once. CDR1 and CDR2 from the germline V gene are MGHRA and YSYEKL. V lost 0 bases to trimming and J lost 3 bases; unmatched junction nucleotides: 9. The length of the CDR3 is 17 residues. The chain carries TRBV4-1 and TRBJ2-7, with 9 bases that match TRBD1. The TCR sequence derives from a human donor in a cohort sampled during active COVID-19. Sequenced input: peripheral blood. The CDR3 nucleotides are TGCGCCAGCAGCCAAGAGCCCCCGGGACAGGGTATCTACGAGCAGTACTTC. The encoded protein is CASSQEPPGQGIYEQYF.